This T cell receptor (beta chain) was identified in a study of blood T cell repertoires in COVID-19. Study-level background: The analysed material was cDNA or gDNA that came from T cells, B-cell-depleted T cells, or PBMCs.

Enrollees, about 18 to 89 years old, lived in roughly 24 US areas. CDR3 size: 14 residues. J was trimmed by 5 bases and V by 4 bases; bases with no gene match: 3. Germline V lookup: CDR1 KGHDR, CDR2 SFDVKD. Generated by immunoSEQ multiplex PCR, the TCRdb table keeps only in-frame clones and is missing some. The profile shows approximately 300,000 clones, less than 85% of them singletons. This TCR derives from a woman aged 25-40 years who had been exposed to COVID-19. V gene TRBV24-1 combines with J gene TRBJ1-1; 10 bases agree with TRBD1. The sample was PBMCs or T cells enriched from blood (not recorded which). The CDR3: CATSETGGRTEAFF. CDR3 nucleotide sequence: TGTGCCACCAGTGAGACAGGGGGCAGAACTGAAGCTTTCTTT.